Sequencing of this T cell receptor (beta chain) was carried out in a study of cytomegalovirus exposure and HLA in healthy donors. Primers for the PCR totalled 60 Vbeta and 13 Jbeta. This table comes from immunoSEQ multiplex PCR, and its TCRdb copy is limited to in-frame clones, with some not included. The sample consists of 150,000 to 200,000 clones, approximately 86% of them appearing once. Study-wide findings and caveats: A later analysis showed that HLA-associated TCR beta chains had undergone more clonal expansion than equally common others. One later analysis reportedly identified an Asian-associated ancestry cluster that showed fewer N-insertions than the approximately 710-donor mean. Per a prior analysis, the majority of TCR beta V segments were productive roughly 90% or roughly 30% of the time.

Germline V gives CDR1 SNHLY, CDR2 FYNNEI. Trimming removed 6 bases from V and 3 bases from J; junction bases left unmatched: 8. There are 15 residues in the CDR3. Regarding this clone: The antigen remains unidentified.

The sample was PBMCs. This clonotype was sampled from a woman aged 18 to 35 in good health and CMV-seronegative. The gene calls are TRBV2 and TRBJ2-7, with 10 bases lining up with TRBD1. The CDR3 DNA is TGTGCCAGCAGAGACCGGGACAGGGGTCTCTACGAGCAGTACTTC. Its protein is CASRDRDRGLYEQYF.